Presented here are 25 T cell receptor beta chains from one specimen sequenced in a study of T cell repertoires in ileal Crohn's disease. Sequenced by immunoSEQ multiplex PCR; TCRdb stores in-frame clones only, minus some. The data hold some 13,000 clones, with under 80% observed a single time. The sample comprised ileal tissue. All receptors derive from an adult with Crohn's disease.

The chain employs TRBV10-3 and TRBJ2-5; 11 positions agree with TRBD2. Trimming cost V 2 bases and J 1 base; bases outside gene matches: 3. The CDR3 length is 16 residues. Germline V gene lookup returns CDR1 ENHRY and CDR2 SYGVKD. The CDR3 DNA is TGTGCCATCAGTGAGGGGGGACTAGCGGTCCAAGAGACCCAGTACTTC. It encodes CAISEGGLAVQETQYF.

The CDR3 region is CASSIDGGAISYNSPLHF. In DNA form, the CDR3 reads TGTGCCAGTAGTATTGACGGGGGGGCTATCTCCTATAATTCACCCCTCCACTTT. The rearrangement links TRBV19 to TRBJ1-6; weak D call: TRBD1 (6 bases). The ends were cut back, 3 bases at V and 0 bases at J, with 15 bases in the middle. The germline V gene encodes CDR1 LNHDA and CDR2 SQIVND (reference sequence). This CDR3 comprises 18 residues.

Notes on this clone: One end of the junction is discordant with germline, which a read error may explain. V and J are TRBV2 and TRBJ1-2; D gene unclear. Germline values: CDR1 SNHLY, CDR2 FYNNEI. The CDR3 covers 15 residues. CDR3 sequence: CTSSEARGSPYGYTF. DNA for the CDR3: TGTACCAGCAGTGAAGCTAGAGGATCTCCCTATGGCTACACCTTC.

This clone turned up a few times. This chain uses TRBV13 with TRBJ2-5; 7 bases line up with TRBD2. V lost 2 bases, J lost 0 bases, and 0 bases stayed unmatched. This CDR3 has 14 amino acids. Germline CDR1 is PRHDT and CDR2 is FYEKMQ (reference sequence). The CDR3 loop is CASSLRGDQETQYF. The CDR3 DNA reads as TGTGCCAGCAGCTTACGGGGGGACCAAGAGACCCAGTACTTC. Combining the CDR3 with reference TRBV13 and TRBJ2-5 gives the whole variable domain AAGVIQSPRHLIKEKRETATLKCYPIPRHDTVYWYQQGPGQDPQFLISFYEKMQSDKGSIPDRFSAQQFSDYHSELNMSSLELGDSALYFCASSLRGDQETQYFGPGTRLLVL.

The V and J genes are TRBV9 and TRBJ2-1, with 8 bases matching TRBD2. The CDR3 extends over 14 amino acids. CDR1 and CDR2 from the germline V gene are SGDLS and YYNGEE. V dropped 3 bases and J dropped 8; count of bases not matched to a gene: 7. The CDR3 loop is CASSAGGGWDEQFF. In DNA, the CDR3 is TGTGCCAGCAGCGCCGGGGGGGGCTGGGATGAGCAGTTCTTC.

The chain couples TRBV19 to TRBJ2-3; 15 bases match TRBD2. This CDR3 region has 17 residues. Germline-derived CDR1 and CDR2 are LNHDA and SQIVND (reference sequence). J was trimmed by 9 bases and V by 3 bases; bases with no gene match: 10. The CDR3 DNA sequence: TGTGCCAGTAGTATCGGACTAGCGGGGGGGCCGTCTGGCACGCAGTATTTT. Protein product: CASSIGLAGGPSGTQYF.

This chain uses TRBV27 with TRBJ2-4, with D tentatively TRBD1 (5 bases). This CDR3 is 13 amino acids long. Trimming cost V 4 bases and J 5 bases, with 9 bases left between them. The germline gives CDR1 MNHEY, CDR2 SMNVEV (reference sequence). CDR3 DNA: TGTGCCAGCAGTTCGGACAAAGAAAACATTCAGTACTTC. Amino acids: CASSSDKENIQYF.

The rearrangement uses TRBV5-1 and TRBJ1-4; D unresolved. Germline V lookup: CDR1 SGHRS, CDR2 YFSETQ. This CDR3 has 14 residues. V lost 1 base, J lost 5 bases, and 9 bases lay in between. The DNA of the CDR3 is TGCGCCAGCAGCTTGAACGGGAGGAATGAAAAACTGTTTTTT. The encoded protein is CASSLNGRNEKLFF. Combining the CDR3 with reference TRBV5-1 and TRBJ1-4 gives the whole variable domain KAGVTQTPRYLIKTRGQQVTLSCSPISGHRSVSWYQQTPGQGLQFLFEYFSETQRNKGNFPGRFSGRQFSNSRSEMNVSTLELGDSALYLCASSLNGRNEKLFFGSGTQLSVL.

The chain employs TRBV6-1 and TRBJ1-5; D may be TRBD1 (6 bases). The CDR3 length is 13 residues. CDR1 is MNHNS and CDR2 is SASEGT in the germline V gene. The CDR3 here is CALGQYSNQPQHF. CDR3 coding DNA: TGTGCGCTTGGACAGTATAGCAATCAGCCCCAGCATTTT.

The CDR3 DNA sequence: TGTGCCAGCAGCTTAGACAGGAACACTGAAGCTTTCTTT. Its translation: CASSLDRNTEAFF. The chain is built from TRBV7-2 and TRBJ1-1; D ambiguous. The CDR3 consists of 13 residues. V dropped 1 base and J dropped 1 base, with 4 bases sitting between them. Germline CDR1 SGHTA, CDR2 FQGNSA.

DNA for the CDR3: TGCGCCAGCAGCACAAGGGGACTTCTAGACCAAGAGACCCAGTACTTC. Translation: CASSTRGLLDQETQYF. The chain joins TRBV5-1 to TRBJ2-5; the D gene is possibly TRBD2 (6 bases). The ends were cut back, 4 bases at V and 0 bases at J, with 16 bases in the middle. The CDR3 is 16 amino acids. The V gene's germline CDR1 is SGHRS and CDR2 YFSETQ. Full variable domain (remainder filled in from reference TRBV5-1 and TRBJ2-5): KAGVTQTPRYLIKTRGQQVTLSCSPISGHRSVSWYQQTPGQGLQFLFEYFSETQRNKGNFPGRFSGRQFSNSRSEMNVSTLELGDSALYLCASSTRGLLDQETQYFGPGTRLLVL.

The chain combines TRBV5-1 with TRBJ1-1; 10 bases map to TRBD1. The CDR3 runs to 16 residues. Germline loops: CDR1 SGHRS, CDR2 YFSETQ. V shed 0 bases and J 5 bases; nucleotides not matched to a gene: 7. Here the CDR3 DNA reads TGCGCCAGCAGCTTGGGGGGGGGACAGGGGCAGACTGAAGCTTTCTTT. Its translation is CASSLGGGQGQTEAFF.

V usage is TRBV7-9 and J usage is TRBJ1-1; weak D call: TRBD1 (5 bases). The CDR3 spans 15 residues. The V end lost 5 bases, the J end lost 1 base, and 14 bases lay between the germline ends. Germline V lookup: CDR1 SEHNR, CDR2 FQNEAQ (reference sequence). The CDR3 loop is CASSPGLPGNTEAFF. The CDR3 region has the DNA TGTGCCAGCAGCCCGGGACTGCCAGGGAACACTGAAGCTTTCTTT.

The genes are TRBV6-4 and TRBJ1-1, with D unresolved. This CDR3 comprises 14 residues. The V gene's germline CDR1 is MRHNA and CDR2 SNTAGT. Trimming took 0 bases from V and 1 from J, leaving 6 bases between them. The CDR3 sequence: CASSDSHGNTEAFF. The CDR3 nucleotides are TGTGCCAGCAGTGACTCCCACGGGAACACTGAAGCTTTCTTT.

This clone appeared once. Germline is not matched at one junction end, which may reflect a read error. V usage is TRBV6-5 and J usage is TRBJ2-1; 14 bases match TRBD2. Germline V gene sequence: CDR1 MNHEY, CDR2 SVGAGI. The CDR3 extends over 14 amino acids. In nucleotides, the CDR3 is TGTGCCAGCAGTAAAGGGACTAGCGGGAGTTCTGCGGTCTTC. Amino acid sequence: CASSKGTSGSSAVF.

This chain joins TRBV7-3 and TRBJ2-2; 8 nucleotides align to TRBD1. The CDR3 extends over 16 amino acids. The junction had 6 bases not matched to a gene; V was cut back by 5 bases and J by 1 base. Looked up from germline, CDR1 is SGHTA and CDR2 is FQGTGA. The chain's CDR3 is CASSGTGTGNTGELFF. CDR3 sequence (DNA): TGTGCCAGCAGCGGAACCGGGACAGGGAACACCGGGGAGCTGTTTTTT.

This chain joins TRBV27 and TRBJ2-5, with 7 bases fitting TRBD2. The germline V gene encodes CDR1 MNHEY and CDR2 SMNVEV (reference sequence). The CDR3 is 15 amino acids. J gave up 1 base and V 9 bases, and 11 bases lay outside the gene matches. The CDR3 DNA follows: TGTGCCAGTAGGCGGGAGATTGGGGCCCAAGAGACCCAGTACTTC. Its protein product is CASRREIGAQETQYF.

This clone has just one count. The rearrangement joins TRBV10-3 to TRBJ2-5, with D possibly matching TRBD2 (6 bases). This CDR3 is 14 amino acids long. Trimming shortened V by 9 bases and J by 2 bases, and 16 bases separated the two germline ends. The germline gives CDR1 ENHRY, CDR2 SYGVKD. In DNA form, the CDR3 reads TGTGCCATGAGAGGAGCCGGGACTCAAGAGACCCAGTACTTC. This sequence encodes CAMRGAGTQETQYF.

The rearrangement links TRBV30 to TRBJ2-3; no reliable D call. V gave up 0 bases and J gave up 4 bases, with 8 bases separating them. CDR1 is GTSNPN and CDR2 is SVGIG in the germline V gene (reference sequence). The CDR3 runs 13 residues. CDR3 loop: CAWSVATADTQYF. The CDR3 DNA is TGTGCCTGGAGTGTAGCCACTGCAGATACGCAGTATTTT.

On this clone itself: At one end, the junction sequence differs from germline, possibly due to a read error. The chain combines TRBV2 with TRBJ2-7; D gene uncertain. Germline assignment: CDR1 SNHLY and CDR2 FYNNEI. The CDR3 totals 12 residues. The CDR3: CASTRSSYEQHF. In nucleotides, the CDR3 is TGTGCCAGCACCCGGAGCTCCTACGAGCAGCACTTC. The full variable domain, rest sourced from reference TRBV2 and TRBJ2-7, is EPEVTQTPSHQVTQMGQEVILRCVPISNHLYFYWYRQILGQKVEFLVSFYNNEISEKSEIFDDQFSVERPDGSNFTLKIRSTKLEDSAMYFCASTRSSYEQHFGPGTRLTVT.

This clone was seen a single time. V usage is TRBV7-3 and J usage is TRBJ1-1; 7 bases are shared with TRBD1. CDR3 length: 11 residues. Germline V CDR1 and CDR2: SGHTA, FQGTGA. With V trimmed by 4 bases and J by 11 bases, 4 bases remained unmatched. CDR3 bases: TGTGCCAGCAGCTCGGGACAGATGGCTTTCTTT. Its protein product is CASSSGQMAFF.

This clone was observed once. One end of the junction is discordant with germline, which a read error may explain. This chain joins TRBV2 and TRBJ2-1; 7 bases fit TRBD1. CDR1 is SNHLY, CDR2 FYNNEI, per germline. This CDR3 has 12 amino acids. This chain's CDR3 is CASSRSGTVLLF. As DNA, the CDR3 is TGTGCCAGCAGCAGGTCCGGGACAGTGCTTCTCTTC. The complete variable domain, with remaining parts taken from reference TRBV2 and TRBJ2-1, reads EPEVTQTPSHQVTQMGQEVILRCVPISNHLYFYWYRQILGQKVEFLVSFYNNEISEKSEIFDDQFSVERPDGSNFTLKIRSTKLEDSAMYFCASSRSGTVLLFGPGTRLTVL.

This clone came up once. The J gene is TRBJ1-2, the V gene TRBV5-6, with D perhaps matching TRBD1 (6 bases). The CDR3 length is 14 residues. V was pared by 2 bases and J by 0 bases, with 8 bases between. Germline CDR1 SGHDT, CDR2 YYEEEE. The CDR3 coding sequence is TGTGCCAGCAGCTTACAGGGCCCTAACTATGGCTACACCTTC. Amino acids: CASSLQGPNYGYTF.

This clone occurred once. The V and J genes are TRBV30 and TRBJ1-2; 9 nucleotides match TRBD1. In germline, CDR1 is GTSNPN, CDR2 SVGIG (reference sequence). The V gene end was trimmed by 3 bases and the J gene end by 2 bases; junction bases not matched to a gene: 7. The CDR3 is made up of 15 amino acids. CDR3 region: CAWRGKTGGNYGYTF. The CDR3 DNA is TGTGCCTGGAGAGGCAAGACAGGGGGGAACTATGGCTACACCTTC.

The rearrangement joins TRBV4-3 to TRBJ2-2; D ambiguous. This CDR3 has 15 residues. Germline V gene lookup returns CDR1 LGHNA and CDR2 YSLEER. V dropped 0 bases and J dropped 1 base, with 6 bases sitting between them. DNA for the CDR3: TGCGCCAGCAGCCAAGATATCGGGAACACCGGGGAGCTGTTTTTT. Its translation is CASSQDIGNTGELFF.